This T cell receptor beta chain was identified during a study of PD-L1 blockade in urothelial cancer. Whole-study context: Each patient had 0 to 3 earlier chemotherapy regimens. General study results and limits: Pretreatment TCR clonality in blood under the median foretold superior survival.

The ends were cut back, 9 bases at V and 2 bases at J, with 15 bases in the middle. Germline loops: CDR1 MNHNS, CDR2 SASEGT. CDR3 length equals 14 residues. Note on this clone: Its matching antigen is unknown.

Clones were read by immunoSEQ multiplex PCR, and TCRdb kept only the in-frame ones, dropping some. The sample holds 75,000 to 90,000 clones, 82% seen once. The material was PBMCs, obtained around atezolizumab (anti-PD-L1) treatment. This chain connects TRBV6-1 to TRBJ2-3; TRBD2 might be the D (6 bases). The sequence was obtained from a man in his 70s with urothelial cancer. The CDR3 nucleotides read TGTGCCAGTATCGGGACTTATTACACAGATACGCAGTATTTT. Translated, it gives CASIGTYYTDTQYF.